This TCR beta chain was identified during a study of response to subunit inactivated influenza vaccine. Study findings and constraints: Few new T cells, the authors suggested, are recruited by each seasonal influenza vaccination.

This CDR3 has 15 amino acids. V was clipped by 0 bases and J by 0 bases, with 10 bases between them. Germline V lookup: CDR1 SGDLS, CDR2 YYNGEE. A word on this clonotype: No antigen is known for it.

One entry per CDR3 protein, called by TCRdb with MiXCR from the RT-PCR reads. The table includes about 500,000 distinct CDR3 sequences, about 17% detected once. The clonotype originates from a man aged 45 to 70 who received an inactivated influenza vaccine. The rearrangement joins TRBV9 to TRBJ2-7; the D is unclear. The material was CD4+ T cells sorted from PBMCs, obtained roughly 24 months after vaccination. CDR3 residues: CASSVGQASSYEQYF. In DNA form, the CDR3 reads TGTGCCAGCAGCGTAGGGCAGGCAAGCTCCTACGAGCAGTACTTC. Supplemented by reference TRBV9 and TRBJ2-7, the full variable domain reads DSGVTQTPKHLITATGQRVTLRCSPRSGDLSVYWYQQSLDQGLQFLIQYYNGEERAKGNILERFSAQQFPDLHSELNLSSLELGDSALYFCASSVGQASSYEQYFGPGTRLTVT.